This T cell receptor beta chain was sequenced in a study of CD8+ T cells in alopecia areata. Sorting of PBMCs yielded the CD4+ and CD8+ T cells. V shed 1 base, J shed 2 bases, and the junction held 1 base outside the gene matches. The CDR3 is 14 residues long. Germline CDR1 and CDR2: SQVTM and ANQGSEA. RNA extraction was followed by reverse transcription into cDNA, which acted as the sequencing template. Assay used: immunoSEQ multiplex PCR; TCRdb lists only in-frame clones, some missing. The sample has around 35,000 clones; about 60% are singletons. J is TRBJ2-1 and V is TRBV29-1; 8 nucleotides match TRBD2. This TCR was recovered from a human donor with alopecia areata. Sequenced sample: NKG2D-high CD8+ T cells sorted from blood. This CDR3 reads CSVEVGGAYNEQFF. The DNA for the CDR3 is TGCAGCGTTGAAGTCGGGGGGGCCTACAATGAGCAGTTCTTC.